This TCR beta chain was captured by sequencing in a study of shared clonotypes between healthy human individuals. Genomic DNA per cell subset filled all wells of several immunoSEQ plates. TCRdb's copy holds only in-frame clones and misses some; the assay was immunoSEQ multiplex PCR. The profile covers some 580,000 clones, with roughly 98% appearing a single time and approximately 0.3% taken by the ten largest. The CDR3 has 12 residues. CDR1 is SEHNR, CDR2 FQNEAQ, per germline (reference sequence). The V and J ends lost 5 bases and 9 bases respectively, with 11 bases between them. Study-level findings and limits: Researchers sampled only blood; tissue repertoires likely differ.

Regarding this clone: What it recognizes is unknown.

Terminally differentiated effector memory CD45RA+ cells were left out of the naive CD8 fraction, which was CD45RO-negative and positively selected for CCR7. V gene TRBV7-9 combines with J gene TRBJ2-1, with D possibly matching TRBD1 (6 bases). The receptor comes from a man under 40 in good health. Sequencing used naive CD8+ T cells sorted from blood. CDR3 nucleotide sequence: TGTGCCAGCAGCCACAGGGTTGGTGAGCAGTTCTTC. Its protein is CASSHRVGEQFF.